This TCR beta chain was found in a study of CD8 T cells in Susac syndrome. Study findings and constraints: The CD4+ T cell repertoires of Susac syndrome were found to show no clonal expansion.

The authors sequenced TCR beta from blood CD8+ and CD4+ T cells. Comment on this clonotype: Its specificity is not known.

Trimming took 5 bases from V and 2 from J; bases not matched to a gene: 7. The CDR3 contains 15 residues. Germline CDR1 and CDR2: MNHEY and SVGAGI. Random hexamers were used to reverse transcribe the RNA input (about 0.45 to 1 ug). Amplification of the TCR beta CDR3 was carried out by immunoSEQ multiplex PCR, which spanned a total of 54 Vbeta and 13 Jbeta segments. A single record per CDR3 protein comes from TCRdb applying MiXCR to the immunoSEQ multiplex PCR reads. This sample yields hundreds of thousands of distinct CDR3 sequences, of which 94% are seen a single time; 0.15% to 0.2% belongs to the top ten.

The receptor comes from a human donor with Susac syndrome. Sequencing used CD4+ T cells from PBMCs. V is TRBV6-5 and J is TRBJ2-5; 8 positions match TRBD2. The CDR3, as DNA: TGTGCCAGCAGTATCGGGGGGGCGCGGCAAGAGACCCAGTACTTC. It is translated as CASSIGGARQETQYF.